A selection of T cell receptor beta chains follows, all from one sample in a study of siplizumab effects on memory and regulatory T cells. The data were produced by immunoSEQ multiplex PCR, yet TCRdb's version contains in-frame clones alone and is incomplete. The repertoire holds roughly 100,000 clones, with 93% as singletons. Sequenced input: CD8+ T cells sorted from blood. These receptors were collected from a human donor in good health. Each CDR3 is given with its conserved first and last residue. The D gene is left open where the match is weak. Clone size is stated in some rows and not others, as once, few, many or a class when expanded.

J gene: TRBJ2-1; D gene: -; V gene: TRBV4-2; CDR3 length: 13; clone size: -; CDR3 DNA: TGTGCCAGCAGCCAAGAGGGGGGCCAGGAGCAGTTCTTC; CDR3 protein: CASSQEGGQEQFF
J gene: TRBJ2-2; D gene: TRBD1; V gene: TRBV19; CDR3 length: 15; clone size: -; CDR3 DNA: TGTGCCAGTAGTATCCACGGGACAGGGGCTGGGGAGCTGTTTTTT; CDR3 protein: CASSIHGTGAGELFF
J gene: TRBJ2-3; D gene: -; V gene: TRBV19; CDR3 length: 12; clone size: -; CDR3 DNA: TGTGCCAGTAGTATAGACGGGGATACGCAGTATTTT; CDR3 protein: CASSIDGDTQYF
J gene: TRBJ1-2; D gene: -; V gene: TRBV6-5; CDR3 length: 13; clone size: -; CDR3 DNA: TGTGCCAGCAGTTACAGGGATCACTATGGCTACACCTTC; CDR3 protein: CASSYRDHYGYTF
J gene: TRBJ2-7; D gene: -; V gene: TRBV27; CDR3 length: 13; clone size: -; CDR3 DNA: TGTGCCAGCAGTTTCACCCCTAACTACGAGCAGTACTTC; CDR3 protein: CASSFTPNYEQYF
J gene: TRBJ2-7; D gene: TRBD1; V gene: TRBV27; CDR3 length: 15; clone size: -; CDR3 DNA: TGTGCCAGCAGTTACAGGGGGACCGCGGGCTACGAGCAGTACTTC; CDR3 protein: CASSYRGTAGYEQYF
J gene: TRBJ2-7; D gene: -; V gene: TRBV27; CDR3 length: 15; clone size: -; CDR3 DNA: TGTGCCAGCAGTTTTTTTGCAGGGGGGTACTACGAGCAGTACTTC; CDR3 protein: CASSFFAGGYYEQYF
J gene: TRBJ1-1; D gene: -; V gene: TRBV9; CDR3 length: 13; clone size: -; CDR3 DNA: TGTGCCAGCAGCGTAGGTAAGAACACTGAAGCTTTCTTT; CDR3 protein: CASSVGKNTEAFF
J gene: TRBJ2-1; D gene: -; V gene: TRBV12-1; CDR3 length: 17; clone size: -; CDR3 DNA: TGTGCCAGCAGCTTTTATACAGGGGCGGGGGAGCGCAATGAGCAGTTCTTC; CDR3 protein: CASSFYTGAGERNEQFF
J gene: TRBJ2-5; D gene: -; V gene: TRBV6-1; CDR3 length: 14; clone size: -; CDR3 DNA: TGTGCCAGCAGTGATAACCGGTACCAAGAGACCCAGTACTTC; CDR3 protein: CASSDNRYQETQYF
J gene: TRBJ2-1; D gene: -; V gene: TRBV11-3; CDR3 length: 12; clone size: once; CDR3 DNA: TGTGCCAGCAGGGCGGGTCTAGCGGAGCAGTTCTTC; CDR3 protein: CASRAGLAEQFF
J gene: TRBJ1-1; D gene: -; V gene: TRBV10-2; CDR3 length: 14; clone size: -; CDR3 DNA: TGCGCCAGCAGCCCGCGGGGCATGAACACTGAAGCTTTCTTT; CDR3 protein: CASSPRGMNTEAFF
J gene: TRBJ1-1; D gene: -; V gene: TRBV27; CDR3 length: 11; clone size: once; CDR3 DNA: TGTGCCAGCTGGGAAGGCCGTTCCGCTTTCTTT; CDR3 protein: CASWEGRSAFF
J gene: TRBJ2-7; D gene: -; V gene: TRBV6-6; CDR3 length: 15; clone size: -; CDR3 DNA: TGTGCCAGCAGTTACTCGCGGGACAGATCCTACGAGCAGTACTTC; CDR3 protein: CASSYSRDRSYEQYF
J gene: TRBJ2-7; D gene: -; V gene: TRBV14; CDR3 length: 14; clone size: once; CDR3 DNA: TGTGCCAGCAGCCGTGGAGAGGAATTATACGAGCAGTACTTC; CDR3 protein: CASSRGEELYEQYF
J gene: TRBJ2-7; D gene: TRBD2; V gene: TRBV29-1; CDR3 length: 13; clone size: -; CDR3 DNA: TGCAGCGTTGCTAGCGGGGGCTCCTACGAGCAGTACTTC; CDR3 protein: CSVASGGSYEQYF
J gene: TRBJ2-1; D gene: TRBD2; V gene: TRBV11-1; CDR3 length: 17; clone size: -; CDR3 DNA: TGTGCCAGCAGCTCTTGGACTAGCGGGAGCTCCTACAATGAGCAGTTCTTC; CDR3 protein: CASSSWTSGSSYNEQFF
J gene: TRBJ2-7; D gene: -; V gene: TRBV5-5; CDR3 length: 13; clone size: once; CDR3 DNA: TGTGCCAGCAGCTTGGACGACACCTACGAGCAGTACTTC; CDR3 protein: CASSLDDTYEQYF
J gene: TRBJ1-1; D gene: -; V gene: TRBV13; CDR3 length: 12; clone size: -; CDR3 DNA: TGTGCCAGCAGCTTAGTGGGTTTGGAAGCTTTCTTT; CDR3 protein: CASSLVGLEAFF
J gene: TRBJ1-1; D gene: TRBD1; V gene: TRBV7-2; CDR3 length: 16; clone size: once; CDR3 DNA: TGTGCCAGCAGCACAGGGACAGGGGGCATCAACACTGAAGCTTTCTTT; CDR3 protein: CASSTGTGGINTEAFF
J gene: TRBJ2-7; D gene: TRBD1; V gene: TRBV6-6; CDR3 length: 15; clone size: -; CDR3 DNA: TGTGCCAGCAGTTTTGGACCGGGACAGAATTACGAGCAGTACTTC; CDR3 protein: CASSFGPGQNYEQYF
J gene: TRBJ2-7; D gene: TRBD1; V gene: TRBV11-2; CDR3 length: 16; clone size: -; CDR3 DNA: TGTGCCAGCAGCGCCTACAGGGGACCCAACACCTACGAGCAGTACTTC; CDR3 protein: CASSAYRGPNTYEQYF
J gene: TRBJ1-1; D gene: -; V gene: TRBV4-1; CDR3 length: 15; clone size: -; CDR3 DNA: TGCGCCAGCAGCCAAGATGTCGGGGTCGGGGATGAAGCTTTCTTT; CDR3 protein: CASSQDVGVGDEAFF